Shown below are 21 T cell receptor beta chains from a single sample sequenced in a study of vaccination and CD4 T cells after COVID-19. Sequence data for DNA of cultured CD4+ T cells were generated by the Oncomine TCR Beta short-read assay. TCRdb fed the PCR reads into MiXCR, producing one record per CDR3 protein. The data show about 12,000 distinct CDR3 sequences, roughly 59% seen once. The treatment denotes: approximately 11-day PBMC culture with coronavirus spike peptide pools or control peptides (ViraFEST assay). Antigens for these TCRs are unknown. Material for sequencing was CD4+ T cells from blood, cultured in vitro. The receptors shown here come from a human donor who had recovered from COVID-19.

The rearrangement uses TRBV7-9 and TRBJ2-2, with 7 bases fitting TRBD2. Germline-derived CDR1 and CDR2 are SEHNR and FQNEAQ (reference sequence). V shed 2 bases, J shed 0 bases, and the junction held 0 bases outside the gene matches. The CDR3 is 15 amino acids. CDR3 sequence reads: CASSLLAANTGELFF. As DNA, the CDR3 is TGTGCCAGCAGCTTACTAGCGGCGAACACCGGGGAGCTGTTTTTT.

The V and J genes are TRBV20-1 and TRBJ2-1; 9 bases agree with TRBD2. Germline V gene lookup returns CDR1 DFQATT and CDR2 SNEGSKA (reference sequence). The CDR3 is made up of 14 amino acids. The junction had 10 bases not matched to a gene; V was cut back by 6 bases and J by 7 bases. The CDR3 DNA is TGCAGTGCGTGGCCCGGACTAGCGCTTAATGAGCAGTTCTTC. Translated: CSAWPGLALNEQFF.

This clonotype came up once. The chain carries TRBV6-1 and TRBJ2-2, with 9 positions matching TRBD2. Germline-derived CDR1 and CDR2 are MNHNS and SASEGT. J lost 4 bases, V lost 6 bases, and 6 bases had no gene match. The CDR3 has 15 amino acids. CDR3 nucleotides: TGTGCCAGCAGGGTTCAACTAGCGGGCACCGGGGAGCTGTTTTTT. This gives the protein CASRVQLAGTGELFF.

This chain joins TRBV7-9 and TRBJ2-5; TRBD2 matches 9 bases. J gave up 5 bases and V 5 bases, and 27 bases lay outside the gene matches. Germline loops: CDR1 SEHNR, CDR2 FQNEAQ (reference sequence). CDR3 length: 21 amino acids. The CDR3 reads CASSPLSVLAGIRTFGETQYF. The CDR3 DNA reads TGTGCCAGCAGCCCCCTATCCGTTCTAGCGGGAATCCGCACCTTCGGGGAGACCCAGTACTTC. Full variable domain (outside the CDR3, taken from reference TRBV7-9 and TRBJ2-5): DTGVSQNPRHKITKRGQNVTFRCDPISEHNRLYWYRQTLGQGPEFLTYFQNEAQLEKSRLLSDRFSAERPKGSFSTLEIQRTEQGDSAMYLCASSPLSVLAGIRTFGETQYFGPGTRLLVL.

The chain uses TRBV7-7 and TRBJ2-3; D unclear. The CDR3 covers 15 residues. Germline V CDR1 and CDR2: SSHAT, FNYEAQ (reference sequence). V dropped 1 base and J dropped 2 bases, with 10 bases sitting between them. CDR3 DNA: TGTGCCAGCAGCTTAGGCGTGTCGGCCACAGATACGCAGTATTTT. Encoded protein: CASSLGVSATDTQYF.

The chain combines TRBV19 with TRBJ2-1, with D perhaps matching TRBD1 (6 bases). Trimming stripped 5 bases from V and 3 bases from J, with 8 bases between. Germline values: CDR1 LNHDA, CDR2 SQIVND (reference sequence). The CDR3 is 13 amino acids. The CDR3, as DNA: TGTGCCAGTAGTTGGGGGCACTACAATGAGCAGTTCTTC. Amino acids: CASSWGHYNEQFF.

The chain recombines TRBV20-1 with TRBJ1-2; the match to TRBD1 covers 7 bases. CDR3 length: 16 amino acids. After removal of 0 bases from V and 4 bases from J, the junction contained 11 bases not matched to a gene. Germline V gene sequence: CDR1 DFQATT, CDR2 SNEGSKA (reference sequence). The CDR3 DNA reads TGCAGTGCTAGAGATCTCAGGGGGGCCATTATCTATGGCTACACCTTC. It translates to CSARDLRGAIIYGYTF.

This clonotype has a handful of counts. The rearrangement uses TRBV7-2 and TRBJ1-2, with D perhaps matching TRBD1 (6 bases). The CDR3 length is 14 residues. The germline CDR1 and CDR2 sequences are SGHTA and FQGNSA. Trimming stripped 2 bases from V and 4 bases from J, with 11 bases between. CDR3 coding DNA: TGTGCCAGCAGCTTAAGGGGGGCCGGCTATGGCTACACCTTC. It encodes CASSLRGAGYGYTF.

The rearrangement joins TRBV24-1 to TRBJ2-7, with TRBD1 matching over 8 bases. CDR1 is KGHDR, CDR2 SFDVKD, per germline. V lost 8 bases, J lost 1 base, and 9 bases stayed unmatched. The CDR3 sequence is 15 residues long. Written as DNA, the CDR3 is TGTGCCACCATCGAACTACAGGGGGAGTCCTACGAGCAGTACTTC. Translated, it gives CATIELQGESYEQYF.

The chain joins TRBV6-1 to TRBJ2-1; 11 bases are a match to TRBD1. This CDR3 contains 14 residues. The germline V gene encodes CDR1 MNHNS and CDR2 SASEGT. V shed 6 bases, J shed 9 bases, and the junction held 7 bases outside the gene matches. This CDR3 reads CASRPGQGAGEQFF. In DNA, the CDR3 is TGTGCCAGCAGACCAGGACAGGGGGCAGGTGAGCAGTTCTTC.

This clonotype has a handful of counts. The CDR3 here is CASSMTGRTEAFF. CDR3 nucleotide sequence: TGTGCCAGCAGCATGACAGGCCGTACTGAAGCTTTCTTT. The rearrangement links TRBV6-1 to TRBJ1-1, with D tentatively TRBD1 (6 bases). Germline V CDR1 and CDR2: MNHNS, SASEGT. The CDR3 has 13 amino acids. The V and J ends lost 6 bases and 5 bases respectively, with 13 bases between them.

A few counts support this clonotype. The chain employs TRBV6-2 or TRBV6-3 and TRBJ1-5; no clear D gene. The length of the CDR3 is 13 residues. The V gene's germline CDR1 is MNHEY and CDR2 SVGEGT. V was shortened by 5 bases and J by 0 bases, with 5 bases between the two germline ends. CDR3 region: CASSRDSNQPQHF. The CDR3, as DNA: TGTGCCAGCAGTAGAGATAGCAATCAGCCCCAGCATTTT.

The chain is built from TRBV7-2 and TRBJ1-2, with D uncertain. V was clipped by 8 bases and J by 2 bases, with 12 bases between them. This CDR3 contains 13 residues. Germline lookup yields CDR1 SGHTA and CDR2 FQGNSA. CDR3 loop: CASGVAGNYGYTF. The CDR3 DNA reads TGTGCCAGCGGAGTAGCCGGGAACTATGGCTACACCTTC.

The chain has TRBV5-4 and TRBJ2-7, with 7 bases matching TRBD2. Per the germline V gene, CDR1 is SGHNT and CDR2 is YYREEE (reference sequence). Losses at the gene ends were 5 bases for V and 7 bases for J; bases not matched to a gene: 6. This CDR3 comprises 12 residues. This CDR3 reads CASRPLASEQYF. Written as DNA, the CDR3 is TGTGCCAGCAGGCCACTAGCGAGTGAGCAGTACTTC.

The DNA of the CDR3 is TGTGCCAGCAGTGCTAGACAGTCCTCCTACGAGCAGTACTTC. This encodes CASSARQSSYEQYF. The chain has TRBV2 and TRBJ2-7; weak D call: TRBD1 (5 bases). The CDR3 spans 14 residues. CDR1 and CDR2 (germline): SNHLY, FYNNEI. V was clipped by 4 bases and J by 0 bases, with 10 bases between them.

The V call is TRBV28, the J call TRBJ1-2; a weak D match, TRBD1 (6 bases). Germline CDR1 and CDR2: MDHEN and SYDVKM. Trimming shortened V by 1 base and J by 2 bases, and 11 bases separated the two germline ends. CDR3 length: 15 residues. CDR3 coding DNA: TGTGCCAGCAGTTTATCGGACAGTCTGAACTATGGCTACACCTTC. Its protein is CASSLSDSLNYGYTF.

V gene TRBV20-1 combines with J gene TRBJ2-7; D call uncertain. The V end was cut by 6 bases, the J end by 3 bases, with 18 bases between. Germline CDR1 reads DFQATT; CDR2 reads SNEGSKA (reference sequence). The CDR3 loop spans 14 amino acids. This chain's CDR3 is CSAVPSSPIYEQYF. The CDR3 region has the DNA TGCAGTGCGGTTCCCTCTAGTCCCATCTACGAGCAGTACTTC.

The gene calls are TRBV4-1 and TRBJ2-7, with TRBD1 identical over 10 bases. This CDR3 has 15 amino acids. With V trimmed by 2 bases and J by 4 bases, 5 bases remained unmatched. Germline V gene lookup returns CDR1 MGHRA and CDR2 YSYEKL. CDR3 nucleotides: TGCGCCAGCAGCCAACCACGGGACAGGGGATACGAGCAGTACTTC. This translates into CASSQPRDRGYEQYF.

This chain connects TRBV20-1 to TRBJ1-4; possibly TRBD1 for D (5 bases). V lost 2 bases and J 4 bases, leaving 11 bases between the germline ends. CDR1 DFQATT and CDR2 SNEGSKA come from the germline V gene (reference sequence). This CDR3 comprises 14 residues. The CDR3 DNA reads as TGCAGTGCTAGAATCTCAGGGTTTAATGAAAAACTGTTTTTT. Amino acids: CSARISGFNEKLFF.

The chain employs TRBV28 and TRBJ2-4; weak D call: TRBD1 (5 bases). The V end was cut by 6 bases, the J end by 6 bases, with 12 bases between. In germline, CDR1 is MDHEN, CDR2 SYDVKM. This CDR3 region has 13 residues. The CDR3 loop is CASRPGAVNIQYF. In nucleotides, the CDR3 is TGTGCCAGCAGACCTGGGGCGGTAAACATTCAGTACTTC.

The chain employs TRBV2 and TRBJ2-7, with 7 bases aligning to TRBD1. Germline V gene sequence: CDR1 SNHLY, CDR2 FYNNEI. The CDR3 is 13 residues long. The trim removed 4 bases at V and 6 bases at J, leaving 6 bases unmatched. In DNA form, the CDR3 reads TGTGCCAGCAGTGGGGACAGTACTCGCGAGCAGTACTTC. Translated: CASSGDSTREQYF.